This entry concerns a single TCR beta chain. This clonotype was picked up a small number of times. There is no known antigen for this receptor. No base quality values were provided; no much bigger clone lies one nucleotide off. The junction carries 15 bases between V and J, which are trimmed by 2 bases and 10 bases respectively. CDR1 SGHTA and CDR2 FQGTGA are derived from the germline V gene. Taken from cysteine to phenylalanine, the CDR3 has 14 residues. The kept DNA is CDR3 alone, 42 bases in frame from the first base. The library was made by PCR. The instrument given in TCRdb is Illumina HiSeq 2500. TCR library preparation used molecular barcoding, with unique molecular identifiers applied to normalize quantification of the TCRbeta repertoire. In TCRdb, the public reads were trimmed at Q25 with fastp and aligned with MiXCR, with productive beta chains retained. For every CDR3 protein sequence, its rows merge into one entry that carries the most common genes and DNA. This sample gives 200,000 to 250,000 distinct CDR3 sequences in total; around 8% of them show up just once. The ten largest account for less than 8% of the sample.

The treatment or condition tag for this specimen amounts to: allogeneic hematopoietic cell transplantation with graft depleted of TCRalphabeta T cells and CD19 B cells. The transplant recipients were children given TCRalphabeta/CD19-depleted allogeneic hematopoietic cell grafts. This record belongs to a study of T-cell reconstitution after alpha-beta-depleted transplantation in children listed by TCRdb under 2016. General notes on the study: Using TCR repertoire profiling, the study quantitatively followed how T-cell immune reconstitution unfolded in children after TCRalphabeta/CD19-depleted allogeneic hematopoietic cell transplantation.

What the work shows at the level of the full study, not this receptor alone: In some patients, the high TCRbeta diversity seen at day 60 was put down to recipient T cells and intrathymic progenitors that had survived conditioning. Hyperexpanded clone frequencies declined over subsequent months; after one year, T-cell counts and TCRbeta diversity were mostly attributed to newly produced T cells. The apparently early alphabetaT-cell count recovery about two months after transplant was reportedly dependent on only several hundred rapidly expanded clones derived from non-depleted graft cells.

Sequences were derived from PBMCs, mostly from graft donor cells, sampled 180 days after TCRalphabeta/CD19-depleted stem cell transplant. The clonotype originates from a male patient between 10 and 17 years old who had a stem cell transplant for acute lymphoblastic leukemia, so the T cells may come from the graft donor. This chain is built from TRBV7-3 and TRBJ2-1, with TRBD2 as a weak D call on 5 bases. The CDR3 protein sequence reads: CASSLLATKEEQFF. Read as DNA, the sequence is TGTGCCAGCAGCTTATTGGCGACTAAGGAGGAGCAGTTCTTC.